What follows are 15 T cell receptor beta chains derived from one specimen sequenced in a study of blood T cell repertoires in COVID-19. The assay was immunoSEQ multiplex PCR, and TCRdb's table has in-frame clones only and misses some. The sample contains approximately 300,000 clones, roughly nine tenths of which appear only once. The specimen was PBMCs or T cells enriched from blood (not recorded which). These receptors originate from a woman in her twenties or thirties who had recovered from COVID-19.

The chain combines TRBV2 with TRBJ1-5, with 8 bases that match TRBD1. This CDR3 is 14 amino acids long. V dropped 3 bases and J dropped 5; count of bases not matched to a gene: 3. The V gene's germline CDR1 is SNHLY and CDR2 FYNNEI. CDR3 region: CASSEETGDQPQHF. As DNA, the CDR3 is TGTGCCAGCAGTGAGGAGACAGGGGATCAGCCCCAGCATTTT. The complete variable domain, with remaining parts taken from reference TRBV2 and TRBJ1-5, reads EPEVTQTPSHQVTQMGQEVILRCVPISNHLYFYWYRQILGQKVEFLVSFYNNEISEKSEIFDDQFSVERPDGSNFTLKIRSTKLEDSAMYFCASSEETGDQPQHFGDGTRLSIL.

This chain uses TRBV19 with TRBJ2-2; D may be TRBD2 (6 bases). Deletions cut 4 bases from V and 7 bases from J, with 13 bases between. Per germline, CDR1 LNHDA and CDR2 SQIVND (reference sequence). The CDR3 consists of 14 residues. CDR3 sequence: CASSTHGGSGELFF. In DNA, the CDR3 is TGTGCCAGTAGTACTCACGGGGGTAGCGGGGAGCTGTTTTTT. Supplemented by reference TRBV19 and TRBJ2-2, the full variable domain reads DGGITQSPKYLFRKEGQNVTLSCEQNLNHDAMYWYRQDPGQGLRLIYYSQIVNDFQKGDIAEGYSVSREKKESFPLTVTSAQKNPTAFYLCASSTHGGSGELFFGEGSRLTVL.

The chain recombines TRBV7-9 with TRBJ2-5, with 9 bases matching TRBD2. The J segment lost 5 bases and the V segment lost 1 base, leaving 5 bases of the junction unmatched. Germline CDR1 reads SEHNR; CDR2 reads FQNEAQ (reference sequence). CDR3 size: 15 residues. The CDR3 protein is CASSLVLAGVETQYF. For the CDR3, the DNA is TGTGCCAGCAGCTTAGTATTAGCGGGGGTGGAGACCCAGTACTTC.

This chain connects TRBV13 to TRBJ1-5; D possibly corresponds to TRBD1 (5 bases). The V gene lost 0 bases and the J gene lost 1 base, with 7 bases spanning the gap. Germline values: CDR1 PRHDT, CDR2 FYEKMQ (reference sequence). The CDR3 has 15 amino acids. The CDR3 DNA sequence: TGTGCCAGCAGCTTAGGATCAGGGAGCAATCAGCCCCAGCATTTT. Its protein is CASSLGSGSNQPQHF.

The chain is built from TRBV20-1 and TRBJ1-2; the D is unclear. The germline V gene encodes CDR1 DFQATT and CDR2 SNEGSKA (reference sequence). V shed 0 bases and J shed 6 bases, with 5 bases lying between them. The CDR3 loop spans 11 amino acids. The CDR3 DNA follows: TGCAGTGCTAGAGATATTCATGGCTACACCTTC. Translation: CSARDIHGYTF.

This rearrangement joins TRBV30 to TRBJ1-2; 10 nucleotides agree with TRBD1. Germline CDR1 GTSNPN, CDR2 SVGIG (reference sequence). This CDR3 is 17 amino acids long. V gave up 5 bases and J gave up 4 bases; unmatched junction bases: 16. CDR3 residues: CAWDSPGTGAWIYGYTF. CDR3 nucleotide sequence: TGTGCCTGGGACTCCCCTGGGACAGGGGCTTGGATCTATGGCTACACCTTC.

The chain links TRBV5-6 to TRBJ1-4; tentatively, D is TRBD1 (6 bases). Germline assignment: CDR1 SGHDT and CDR2 YYEEEE. The CDR3 spans 16 residues. V lost 0 bases to trimming and J lost 0 bases, with 9 bases between them. The CDR3 spells CASSLETGTTNEKLFF. CDR3 DNA sequence: TGTGCCAGCAGCTTGGAGACAGGAACAACTAATGAAAAACTGTTTTTT. Full variable domain (missing parts from reference TRBV5-6 and TRBJ1-4): DAGVTQSPTHLIKTRGQQVTLRCSPKSGHDTVSWYQQALGQGPQFIFQYYEEEERQRGNFPDRFSGHQFPNYSSELNVNALLLGDSALYLCASSLETGTTNEKLFFGSGTQLSVL.

The V gene is TRBV7-2, the J gene TRBJ2-2, with D possibly being TRBD1 (6 bases). V gave up 0 bases and J gave up 2 bases, with 19 bases separating them. Germline V CDR1 and CDR2: SGHTA, FQGNSA. This CDR3 spans 19 amino acids. CDR3 protein: CASSLATPGVFFNTGELFF. The CDR3 DNA reads as TGTGCCAGCAGCTTAGCCACCCCAGGGGTGTTTTTTAACACCGGGGAGCTGTTTTTT. Complete variable domain (other parts from reference TRBV7-2 and TRBJ2-2): GAGVSQSPSNKVTEKGKDVELRCDPISGHTALYWYRQSLGQGLEFLIYFQGNSAPDKSGLPSDRFSAERTGGSVSTLTIQRTQQEDSAVYLCASSLATPGVFFNTGELFFGEGSRLTVL.

This sequence joins TRBV3-1 (or the pseudogene TRBV3-2) and TRBJ1-6; TRBD1 matches 8 bases. CDR1 LGHDT and CDR2 YNNKEL come from the germline V gene (reference sequence). The CDR3 is 15 residues long. Losses at the gene ends were 0 bases for V and 7 bases for J; bases not matched to a gene: 2. In DNA form, the CDR3 reads TGTGCCAGCAGCCAAGAGCGGACAGGGAATTCACCCCTCCACTTT. This gives the protein CASSQERTGNSPLHF.

This clone was observed a handful of times. The rearrangement links TRBV24-1 to TRBJ2-3, with 9 bases identical to TRBD2. This CDR3 comprises 15 residues. Germline CDR1 is KGHDR and CDR2 is SFDVKD. J gave up 2 bases and V 9 bases, and 8 bases lay outside the gene matches. DNA of the CDR3: TGTGCCACCGGGGCTAGCGGGGATAACACAGATACGCAGTATTTT. It translates to CATGASGDNTDTQYF.

The DNA for the CDR3 is TGTGCCAGCAGCTTACCTGGGGGACAGGGGCTCAATGGCTACACCTTC. It is translated as CASSLPGGQGLNGYTF. The chain combines TRBV7-2 with TRBJ1-2, with 10 bases lining up with TRBD1. Trimming at V came to 2 bases and at J to 6 bases, leaving 9 bases not matched to a gene. Germline V gene lookup returns CDR1 SGHTA and CDR2 FQGNSA. There are 16 residues in the CDR3.

The genes are TRBV6-5 and TRBJ2-1; 9 nucleotides line up with TRBD1. This CDR3 contains 15 residues. Trimming at V came to 2 bases and at J to 8 bases, leaving 7 bases not matched to a gene. The germline CDR1 and CDR2 sequences are MNHEY and SVGAGI. This CDR3 reads CASSYGDRVGDEQFF. The CDR3 nucleotides are TGTGCCAGCAGTTACGGGGACAGGGTAGGTGATGAGCAGTTCTTC.

The chain recombines TRBV4-1 with TRBJ2-7, with TRBD1 matching 10 bases. V was clipped by 0 bases and J by 5 bases; unmatched bases: 10. The germline CDR1 and CDR2 sequences are MGHRA and YSYEKL. The CDR3 loop spans 17 amino acids. The CDR3 protein is CASSQDLVDRGLDEQYF. The DNA for the CDR3 is TGCGCCAGCAGCCAAGATCTCGTCGACAGGGGGCTGGACGAGCAGTACTTC.

The chain uses TRBV7-9 and TRBJ2-2, with 11 bases identical to TRBD2. CDR1 and CDR2 (germline): SEHNR, FQNEAQ (reference sequence). This CDR3 has 17 amino acids. V trimming: 2 bases; J trimming: 5 bases; junction bases outside the gene matches: 7. CDR3 bases: TGTGCCAGCAGCTTATTGGCTAGCGGGGGGACAACCGGGGAGCTGTTTTTT. Translated: CASSLLASGGTTGELFF.

This chain joins TRBV25-1 and TRBJ1-1; 8 nucleotides align to TRBD1. This CDR3 has 13 residues. Unmatched junction bases numbered 3, after V lost 4 bases and J lost 5 bases. The germline V gene has CDR1 MGHDK and CDR2 SYGVNS. The CDR3 loop is CASSGTGPTEAFF. Here the CDR3 DNA reads TGTGCCAGCAGTGGGACAGGGCCAACTGAAGCTTTCTTT. Complete variable domain (other parts from reference TRBV25-1 and TRBJ1-1): EADIYQTPRYLVIGTGKKITLECSQTMGHDKMYWYQQDPGMELHLIHYSYGVNSTEKGDLSSESTVSRIRTEHFPLTLESARPSHTSQYLCASSGTGPTEAFFGQGTRLTVV.